The 31 T cell receptor beta chains given below trace back to one sample, sequenced in a study of T cells in Graves' hyperthyroidism and ophthalmopathy. The investigators amplified TCR beta CDR3 regions from RNA transcripts. During a first-round RT-PCR of the TCR CDR3, the HTBI primer set was used. MiXCR, applied by TCRdb to the multiplex PCR reads, yields one record per CDR3 protein. The repertoire holds about 380,000 distinct CDR3 sequences, with roughly 18% as singletons. Material for sequencing was blood. These receptors were collected from a man younger than 35 with Graves' ophthalmopathy.

This clonotype appeared many times. The chain links TRBV20-1 to TRBJ1-2; D not resolved. Germline V gives CDR1 DFQATT, CDR2 SNEGSKA (reference sequence). The CDR3 totals 12 residues. Trimming removed 3 bases from V and 5 bases from J, with 10 bases in between. The CDR3 loop reads CSASERLYGYTF. CDR3 in DNA: TGCAGTGCTAGTGAACGGCTATATGGCTACACCTTC.

This clonotype has ten or more counts. The V and J genes are TRBV5-1 and TRBJ2-7, with 10 bases aligning to TRBD1. The CDR3 has 16 residues. The germline gives CDR1 SGHRS, CDR2 YFSETQ. With V trimmed by 0 bases and J by 7 bases, 10 bases remained unmatched. CDR3 amino acids: CASSLAGGTGVGEQYF. The CDR3 DNA sequence: TGCGCCAGCAGCTTGGCCGGAGGGACAGGGGTAGGAGAGCAGTACTTC.

V and J are TRBV4-1 and TRBJ1-1, with 12 bases fitting TRBD1. The CDR3 is 17 amino acids. V lost 2 bases and J lost 7; bases outside the gene matches: 11. Germline V lookup: CDR1 MGHRA, CDR2 YSYEKL. This CDR3 is CASSQSRDRGRRVEAFF. In DNA, the CDR3 is TGCGCCAGCAGCCAAAGCCGGGACAGGGGGCGCCGGGTTGAAGCTTTCTTT.

This chain links TRBV20-1 with TRBJ1-5; D remains unclear. Trimming left V 3 bases short and J 7 bases short, with 13 bases between. There are 13 residues in the CDR3. CDR1 is DFQATT and CDR2 is SNEGSKA in the germline V gene (reference sequence). The CDR3 bases are TGCAGTGCTAGTCCGCAAGCCGGGCAGCCCCAGCATTTT. It translates to CSASPQAGQPQHF.

This clonotype was seen many times. The rearrangement joins TRBV12-3 or TRBV12-4 to TRBJ1-6; D is perhaps TRBD1 (6 bases). Trimming left V 3 bases short and J 9 bases short, with 15 bases between. CDR3 length: 15 residues. In DNA, the CDR3 is TGTGCCAGCAGTTTGAGTAGGGGGTTAGCTTCACCCCTCCACTTT. The encoded protein is CASSLSRGLASPLHF.

The sample holds many counts of this clonotype. V is TRBV11-2 and J is TRBJ2-4, with a weak D call TRBD1 (7 bases). The CDR3 is 15 amino acids. CDR1 is SGHAT and CDR2 is FQNNGV in the germline V gene. Trimming cost V 5 bases and J 5 bases, with 16 bases left between them. Written as DNA, the CDR3 is TGTGCCAGCAGCCCCCGGAGGGACAGAGAAAACATTCAGTACTTC. Encoded protein: CASSPRRDRENIQYF. The full variable domain, rest sourced from reference TRBV11-2 and TRBJ2-4, is EAGVAQSPRYKIIEKRQSVAFWCNPISGHATLYWYQQILGQGPKLLIQFQNNGVVDDSQLPKDRFSAERLKGVDSTLKIQPAKLEDSAVYLCASSPRRDRENIQYFGAGTRLSVL.

This clonotype turned up a few times. For the CDR3, the DNA is TGTGCCATCAGGAGGGGAGCTAACTATGGCTACACCTTC. Translated: CAIRRGANYGYTF. The chain has TRBV10-3 and TRBJ1-2; a possible D gene is TRBD1 (5 bases). CDR1 and CDR2 (germline): ENHRY, SYGVKD. Trimming stripped 6 bases from V and 0 bases from J, with 8 bases between. This CDR3 is built from 13 residues.

This clonotype was counted between two and nine times. The chain's CDR3 is CASSLRGKTYEQYF. The CDR3 nucleotides are TGTGCCAGCAGCTTGCGGGGGAAGACCTACGAGCAGTACTTC. The genes are TRBV7-8 and TRBJ2-7, with 7 nucleotides matching TRBD2. Germline CDR1 and CDR2: SGHVS and FQNEAQ. There are 14 residues in the CDR3. Trimming at V came to 3 bases and at J to 2 bases, leaving 4 bases not matched to a gene. The variable domain in full, completed from reference TRBV7-8 and TRBJ2-7, reads GAGVSQSPRYKVAKRGQDVALRCDPISGHVSLFWYQQALGQGPEFLTYFQNEAQLDKSGLPSDRFFAERPEGSVSTLKIQRTQQEDSAVYLCASSLRGKTYEQYFGPGTRLTVT.

This clonotype has ten or more counts. The chain has TRBV5-1 and TRBJ2-1; TRBD1 aligns across 8 bases. The CDR3 consists of 16 residues. V dropped 7 bases and J dropped 4; count of bases not matched to a gene: 13. The germline gives CDR1 SGHRS, CDR2 YFSETQ. CDR3: CASSPPPGQAYNEQFF. CDR3 nucleotide sequence: TGCGCCAGCTCCCCCCCCCCGGGACAGGCTTACAATGAGCAGTTCTTC.

The DNA for the CDR3 is TGTGCCTGGAGTGCGGGGGACGGATACGAGCAGTACTTC. The encoded protein is CAWSAGDGYEQYF. The V and J genes are TRBV30 and TRBJ2-7; the D gene is possibly TRBD2 (6 bases). CDR3 length equals 13 residues. Trimming took 1 base from V and 4 from J, leaving 11 bases between them. Germline V gene data show CDR1 as GTSNPN and CDR2 as SVGIG (reference sequence).

This clonotype occurred many times. The rearrangement joins TRBV3-1 to TRBJ1-2, with TRBD1 matching 8 bases. The V and J ends lost 0 bases and 4 bases, in that order; junction bases with no gene match: 4. CDR3 size: 15 residues. Germline CDR1 LGHDT, CDR2 YNNKEL (reference sequence). The CDR3 DNA reads TGTGCCAGCAGCCAAGATGGGGACAGGCTCTATGGCTACACCTTC. This translates into CASSQDGDRLYGYTF.

As regards this clonotype: As the CDR3 is not closed by the conserved phenylalanine or tryptophan, this likely results from a read error. The CDR3 nucleotides are TGTGCCAGCAGTACAGGGACGGTAAACACCGGGGAGCTGTTTCTT. This encodes CASSTGTVNTGELFL. The chain combines TRBV6-1 with TRBJ2-2; D perhaps matches TRBD1 (6 bases). The germline gives CDR1 MNHNS, CDR2 SASEGT. The CDR3 length is 15 residues. V lost 5 bases and J 2 bases, leaving 12 bases between the germline ends.

Only a few counts were recorded for this clonotype. This chain connects TRBV7-8 to TRBJ1-5; D gene uncertain. Per the germline V gene, CDR1 is SGHVS and CDR2 is FQNEAQ. Trimming pared 2 bases from V and 7 bases from J, leaving 9 bases between. The CDR3 loop spans 13 amino acids. CDR3 coding DNA: TGTGCCAGCAGCTTATCGGAACGGCAGCCCCAGCATTTT. Translated, it gives CASSLSERQPQHF.

This clonotype has at least ten counts. The V call is TRBV7-8, the J call TRBJ2-7; D unclear. The CDR3 has 12 amino acids. Per the germline V gene, CDR1 is SGHVS and CDR2 is FQNEAQ. V was clipped by 2 bases and J by 5 bases, with 7 bases between them. CDR3 amino acids: CASSLLLDEQYF. CDR3 DNA: TGTGCCAGCAGCTTATTGTTAGACGAGCAGTACTTC.

This clonotype has a handful of counts. This sequence joins TRBV19 and TRBJ2-3; D tentatively reads TRBD1 or TRBD2 (5 bases each). Per germline, CDR1 LNHDA and CDR2 SQIVND (reference sequence). CDR3 size: 15 residues. V shed 3 bases and J shed 3 bases, with 13 bases lying between them. The CDR3 loop is CASSIPAEGTDTQYF. The CDR3, as DNA: TGTGCCAGTAGTATTCCAGCAGAGGGGACAGATACGCAGTATTTT. The full variable domain, its missing parts supplied by reference TRBV19 and TRBJ2-3, is DGGITQSPKYLFRKEGQNVTLSCEQNLNHDAMYWYRQDPGQGLRLIYYSQIVNDFQKGDIAEGYSVSREKKESFPLTVTSAQKNPTAFYLCASSIPAEGTDTQYFGPGTRLTVL.

This clonotype occurred a few times. This chain connects TRBV7-6 to TRBJ2-5; tentatively, D is TRBD2 (5 bases). V lost 4 bases and J 0 bases, leaving 12 bases between the germline ends. The CDR3 spans 15 residues. Germline CDR1 reads SGHVS; CDR2 reads FNYEAQ. CDR3 DNA sequence: TGTGCCAGCAGCTCTAACAAGCGGTACCAAGAGACCCAGTACTTC. Amino acid sequence: CASSSNKRYQETQYF. Full variable domain (remainder filled in from reference TRBV7-6 and TRBJ2-5): GAGVSQSPRYKVTKRGQDVALRCDPISGHVSLYWYRQALGQGPEFLTYFNYEAQQDKSGLPNDRFSAERPEGSISTLTIQRTEQRDSAMYRCASSSNKRYQETQYFGPGTRLLVL.

This clonotype came up a few times. The CDR3 here is CASSEVVGSYNEQFF. CDR3 in DNA: TGTGCCAGCAGTGAGGTTGTGGGGTCCTACAATGAGCAGTTCTTC. V is TRBV9 and J is TRBJ2-1, with D uncertain. This CDR3 region has 15 residues. V shed 5 bases and J shed 1 base, with 13 bases lying between them. Germline V gene sequence: CDR1 SGDLS, CDR2 YYNGEE. The variable domain in full, completed from reference TRBV9 and TRBJ2-1, reads DSGVTQTPKHLITATGQRVTLRCSPRSGDLSVYWYQQSLDQGLQFLIQYYNGEERAKGNILERFSAQQFPDLHSELNLSSLELGDSALYFCASSEVVGSYNEQFFGPGTRLTVL.

This clonotype occurred a few times. The chain uses TRBV11-2 and TRBJ2-5; either TRBD1 or TRBD2 may fit D (5 bases each). CDR1 is SGHAT and CDR2 is FQNNGV in the germline V gene. The germline V and J ends were trimmed by 0 bases and 4 bases, with 12 bases remaining between them. This CDR3 has 15 amino acids. CDR3 amino acids: CASSLDRGTGETQYF. The CDR3 DNA is TGTGCCAGCAGCTTAGATCGGGGTACAGGAGAGACCCAGTACTTC.

V is TRBV3-1 and J is TRBJ2-1; D might be TRBD1 (6 bases). The better agreement between TRBJ2-7 and the DNA end casts doubt on the J call. This CDR3 comprises 17 residues. Germline CDR1 and CDR2: LGHDT and YNNKEL (reference sequence). Here the CDR3 DNA reads TGTGCCAGCAGCCCGACTTCGACAGGAGCCGTCTACAATGAGCAGTACTTC. Its protein product is CASSPTSTGAVYNEQYF.

This clonotype has only a few counts. The chain has TRBV9 and TRBJ1-6, with D hard to call. This CDR3 contains 14 residues. V lost 0 bases, J lost 9 bases, and 10 bases lay in between. CDR1 is SGDLS, CDR2 YYNGEE, per germline. The CDR3 DNA sequence: TGTGCCAGCAGCGTAGAAGGAGGAGGTTCACCCCTCCACTTT. It translates to CASSVEGGGSPLHF.

The V call is TRBV12-3 or TRBV12-4, the J call TRBJ2-2; unclear D gene. This CDR3 contains 15 residues. V lost 2 bases and J 0 bases, leaving 7 bases between the germline ends. CDR3 coding DNA: TGTGCCAGCAGTTTACGCATGGCGAACACCGGGGAGCTGTTTTTT. This gives the protein CASSLRMANTGELFF.

This clonotype was counted many times. The chain recombines TRBV20-1 with TRBJ2-7; 8 bases line up with TRBD2. CDR3 length: 14 residues. After removal of 3 bases from V and 3 bases from J, the junction contained 7 bases not matched to a gene. The germline V gene encodes CDR1 DFQATT and CDR2 SNEGSKA (reference sequence). CDR3 sequence: CSARTPTSVYEQYF. For the CDR3, the DNA is TGCAGTGCTAGGACGCCGACTAGCGTCTACGAGCAGTACTTC.

The V and J genes are TRBV27 and TRBJ1-1; perhaps TRBD1 as D (5 bases). Trimming shortened V by 4 bases and J by 4 bases, and 13 bases separated the two germline ends. The CDR3 is 14 residues long. CDR1 and CDR2 from the germline V gene are MNHEY and SMNVEV (reference sequence). The CDR3 reads CASSWAGWFTEAFF. The CDR3, as DNA: TGTGCCAGCAGTTGGGCAGGGTGGTTCACTGAAGCTTTCTTT.

The chain links TRBV20-1 to TRBJ2-2; unclear D gene. This CDR3 is built from 13 residues. V was clipped by 4 bases and J by 4 bases, with 10 bases between them. Germline CDR1 reads DFQATT; CDR2 reads SNEGSKA (reference sequence). The CDR3 is CSAISSPTGELFF. The CDR3 DNA reads TGCAGTGCTATTAGCAGCCCCACCGGGGAGCTGTTTTTT.

The V gene is TRBV6-1, the J gene TRBJ1-1; unclear D gene. This CDR3 comprises 12 residues. Germline assignment: CDR1 MNHNS and CDR2 SASEGT. V gave up 10 bases and J gave up 0 bases, with 9 bases separating them. The CDR3 region has the DNA TGTGCCACCAGAATTGTGAACACTGAAGCTTTCTTT. As protein: CATRIVNTEAFF.

This clonotype came up a few times. The gene calls are TRBV5-4 and TRBJ2-2; maybe TRBD1 (6 bases). Germline loops: CDR1 SGHNT, CDR2 YYREEE (reference sequence). V dropped 2 bases and J dropped 5 bases, with 13 bases sitting between them. The CDR3 is 15 residues long. The CDR3 here is CASSFMSGVTGELFF. The CDR3 bases are TGTGCCAGCAGCTTTATGTCAGGGGTGACCGGGGAGCTGTTTTTT. Together with reference TRBV5-4 and TRBJ2-2, the CDR3 gives the full variable domain: ETGVTQSPTHLIKTRGQQVTLRCSSQSGHNTVSWYQQALGQGPQFIFQYYREEENGRGNFPPRFSGLQFPNYSSELNVNALELDDSALYLCASSFMSGVTGELFFGEGSRLTVL.

This clonotype came up many times. V is TRBV12-3 or TRBV12-4 and J is TRBJ2-5, with D possibly TRBD1 on 5 matching bases. V was shortened by 2 bases and J by 7 bases, with 17 bases between the two germline ends. The CDR3 runs to 15 residues. As DNA, the CDR3 is TGTGCCAGCAGTTTAACACCCAGGGTCGATGGGACCCAGTACTTC. Its translation: CASSLTPRVDGTQYF.

This clonotype was observed many times. In nucleotides, the CDR3 is TGCAGTGCTAGCCTCGGCCGGGACTATGGCTACACCTTC. It codes for CSASLGRDYGYTF. The gene calls are TRBV20-1 and TRBJ1-2, with D unresolved. V gave up 3 bases and J gave up 3 bases, with 11 bases separating them. Germline values: CDR1 DFQATT, CDR2 SNEGSKA (reference sequence). There are 13 residues in the CDR3.

In its sample, this clonotype was seen once. This sequence joins TRBV5-1 and TRBJ2-3; the match to TRBD1 covers 11 bases. With 3 bases clipped from V and 4 bases from J, the junction kept 4 bases outside the gene matches. This CDR3 contains 15 residues. The V gene's germline CDR1 is SGHRS and CDR2 YFSETQ. The CDR3 DNA reads TGCGCCAGCAGCTACGGGACAGGGGGATCAGATACGCAGTATTTT. It is translated as CASSYGTGGSDTQYF.

This clonotype was seen repeatedly, ten times or more. The rearrangement joins TRBV20-1 to TRBJ2-7, with TRBD1 matching 7 bases. CDR3 length: 13 amino acids. Germline values: CDR1 DFQATT, CDR2 SNEGSKA (reference sequence). The trim removed 6 bases at V and 2 bases at J, leaving 7 bases unmatched. CDR3: CSAATGYTYEQYF. The CDR3 bases are TGCAGTGCCGCGACAGGGTATACCTACGAGCAGTACTTC.

This chain connects TRBV7-9 to TRBJ2-5; either TRBD1 or TRBD2 may supply D (5 bases each). From germline, CDR1 is SEHNR and CDR2 FQNEAQ (reference sequence). The CDR3 spans 13 residues. The V end lost 5 bases, the J end lost 2 bases, and 9 bases lay between the germline ends. The CDR3 loop is CASSRDVQETQYF. CDR3 DNA sequence: TGTGCCAGCAGCCGGGACGTTCAAGAGACCCAGTACTTC.